These 14 T cell receptor beta chains share one sample of origin, sequenced in a study of blood T cells in healthy people across ages. Together with a sample-barcoded 5' primer, a J-beta primer mix was included in a second PCR lasting roughly 6 to 12 cycles. TCRdb re-called the 5' RACE reads through MiXCR, storing one row per CDR3 protein. There are a few hundred thousand distinct CDR3 sequences in the sample; 27% occur only once, and about a fifth lies in the top ten. Sequencing used blood. These receptors originate from a woman aged 65 to 85 in good health.

Only one count was recorded for this clonotype. This chain uses TRBV24-1 with TRBJ2-6; D might be TRBD2 (6 bases). The CDR3 extends over 19 amino acids. Germline V gives CDR1 KGHDR, CDR2 SFDVKD. V lost 4 bases and J 0 bases, leaving 18 bases between the germline ends. Here the CDR3 reads CATSDPGDWGSSGANVLTF. The CDR3 region has the DNA TGTGCCACCAGTGACCCCGGGGACTGGGGGAGCTCTGGGGCCAACGTCCTGACTTTC.

This clonotype has a handful of counts. The V gene is TRBV21-1, the J gene TRBJ2-7; the table's D call of TRBD1 was not tested on the DNA. TRBV21-1 constitutes a pseudogene. The CDR3 consists of 11 residues. The CDR3 sequence is CASRGGYEQYF. The CDR3 DNA is TGTGCCAGCAGGGGGGGCTACGAGCAGTACTTC.

The rearrangement links TRBV24-1 to TRBJ2-1; D may be TRBD2 (5 bases). The tail of the sequence fits TRBJ2-5 better, so the J call may be wrong. This CDR3 spans 13 amino acids. Germline values: CDR1 KGHDR, CDR2 SFDVKD. CDR3 region: CATSDPPGETQYF. DNA of the CDR3: TGTGCCACCAGTGATCCCCCGGGGGAGACCCAGTACTTC.

This chain uses TRBV2 with TRBJ2-7; unclear D gene. From germline, CDR1 is SNHLY and CDR2 FYNNEI. Trimming removed 10 bases from V and 3 bases from J, with 10 bases in between. The CDR3 totals 11 residues. DNA for the CDR3: TGTGCCATCCCGAGTGGCTACGAGCAGTACTTC. Residues: CAIPSGYEQYF.

There are a few counts of this clonotype. V usage is TRBV6-2 or TRBV6-3 and J usage is TRBJ2-6; no clear D. Per the germline V gene, CDR1 is MNHEY and CDR2 is SVGEGT. V was shortened by 3 bases and J by 0 bases, with 12 bases between the two germline ends. The CDR3 loop spans 17 amino acids. The CDR3 sequence is CASSYGKSNSGANVLTF. The CDR3 DNA sequence: TGTGCCAGCAGTTATGGCAAATCTAACTCTGGGGCCAACGTCCTGACTTTC.

Only a few counts were recorded for this clonotype. This chain uses TRBV4-2 with TRBJ2-4; TRBD2 matches at 9 bases. Germline V gene data show CDR1 as LGHNA and CDR2 as YNFKEQ. Trimming took 1 base from V and 0 from J; bases not matched to a gene: 1. This CDR3 has 16 residues. The CDR3 bases are TGTGCCAGCAGCCAAGGACTAGCGGTAGCCAAAAACATTCAGTACTTC. It yields the protein CASSQGLAVAKNIQYF.

The chain is built from TRBV20-1 and TRBJ2-1, with D perhaps matching TRBD2 (6 bases). The germline gives CDR1 DFQATT, CDR2 SNEGSKA (reference sequence). The V end was cut by 5 bases, the J end by 6 bases, with 17 bases between. The CDR3 totals 14 residues. The CDR3 protein is CSAGGVGGSNEQFF. Here the CDR3 DNA reads TGCAGTGCTGGAGGAGTGGGGGGATCCAATGAGCAGTTCTTC.

The chain uses TRBV7-9 and TRBJ1-1, with TRBD1 matching over 12 bases. J gave up 0 bases and V 6 bases, and 20 bases lay outside the gene matches. Germline CDR1 is SEHNR and CDR2 is FQNEAQ (reference sequence). CDR3 size: 21 residues. In DNA form, the CDR3 reads TGTGCCAGCAGTCGACATCCGGGACAGGGGGCTACACTTATGATGAACACTGAAGCTTTCTTT. It encodes CASSRHPGQGATLMMNTEAFF.

This clonotype came up a few times. The chain is built from TRBV6-5 and TRBJ1-2; D possibly corresponds to TRBD1 (5 bases). The V gene lost 2 bases and the J gene lost 3 bases, with 10 bases spanning the gap. This CDR3 is 14 amino acids long. CDR1 is MNHEY, CDR2 SVGAGI, per germline. The CDR3 bases are TGTGCCAGCAGTTACGGCAGCAGGGACTATGGCTACACCTTC. Translated: CASSYGSRDYGYTF.

The V and J genes are TRBV2 and TRBJ1-2; tentative D call: TRBD1 (6 bases). The CDR3 consists of 15 residues. The ends were cut back, 2 bases at V and 4 bases at J, with 14 bases in the middle. Per the germline V gene, CDR1 is SNHLY and CDR2 is FYNNEI. This CDR3 reads CASSESGGAFYGYTF. In DNA, the CDR3 is TGTGCCAGCAGTGAAAGCGGGGGGGCCTTCTATGGCTACACCTTC.

V gene TRBV20-1 combines with J gene TRBJ2-5; 11 bases are a match to TRBD1. The DNA end favors TRBJ2-1, so the J call may be wrong. In germline, CDR1 is DFQATT, CDR2 SNEGSKA (reference sequence). There are 15 residues in the CDR3. The CDR3 sequence is CSASRGGTGGNEQFF. The CDR3, as DNA: TGCAGTGCTAGCAGAGGAGGGACAGGGGGGAATGAGCAGTTCTTC.

The chain joins TRBV7-2 to TRBJ2-3; 9 positions match TRBD2. The V and J ends lost 0 bases and 6 bases, in that order; junction bases with no gene match: 4. Germline values: CDR1 SGHTA, CDR2 FQGNSA. The CDR3 runs 15 residues. In nucleotides, the CDR3 is TGTGCCAGCAGCTTAGCGGCGGGAGGGGTGGATACGCAGTATTTT. It codes for CASSLAAGGVDTQYF.

This clonotype was seen more than once but under ten times. The chain links TRBV19 to TRBJ1-3; D gene ambiguous. The germline V gene encodes CDR1 LNHDA and CDR2 SQIVND (reference sequence). Trimming removed 6 bases at V and 4 bases at J, with 13 bases between. This CDR3 contains 14 residues. Here the CDR3 reads CASRTAGYGNTIYF. DNA for the CDR3: TGTGCCAGTAGGACCGCCGGGTACGGAAACACCATATATTTT. Variable domain in full (rest from reference TRBV19 and TRBJ1-3): DGGITQSPKYLFRKEGQNVTLSCEQNLNHDAMYWYRQDPGQGLRLIYYSQIVNDFQKGDIAEGYSVSREKKESFPLTVTSAQKNPTAFYLCASRTAGYGNTIYFGEGSWLTVV.

The chain combines TRBV20-1 with TRBJ2-5; D uncertain. This CDR3 is 13 amino acids long. Germline V CDR1 and CDR2: DFQATT, SNEGSKA (reference sequence). With 2 bases removed from V and 1 base from J, the gap between germline ends came to 8 bases. The chain's CDR3 is CSARSPAQETQYF. DNA for the CDR3: TGCAGTGCTAGATCCCCAGCCCAAGAGACCCAGTACTTC.